This T cell receptor beta chain was sequenced in a study of PD-1 blockade in classical Hodgkin lymphoma (dated by TCRdb to the early 2020s). Concerning the study at large: Nivolumab dosing was 3 mg/kg intravenously every 2 weeks, continuing until either disease progression or unacceptable toxicity. The study used CyTOF and TCR beta sequencing to define a peripheral blood immune signature of response to PD-1 blockade in classical Hodgkin lymphoma.

As for this clone: The antigen this receptor binds is unknown. There are no base qualities to consult, and no much larger clone falls within one base.

Broad study findings and their caveats: The study covered only a single clinical trial cohort, and the causes of the repertoire differences, possibly disease activity or prior therapy, were still not defined. Baseline TCR diversity was reported to be lower in newly diagnosed patients than in healthy donors, and even lower in relapsed/refractory patients. Trial patients with a complete response had baseline diversity similar to that of newly diagnosed patients, while partial responders and progressors had significantly lower diversity. A significant rise by C4D1 was seen in CD4+ but not CD8+ TCR diversity (p=0.0027 vs p=0.16), with the rise being most apparent in complete responders (p=0.02). Diversity was lower in patients who began nivolumab less than 1 year after ASCT, so these patients were left out of later analyses to avoid confounding by immune reconstitution.

The label giving this sample's time point can be read as: cycle 2 day 1 (C2D1) of nivolumab. Every trial patient had relapsed after autologous stem cell transplantation, and cohorts A, B and C differed in prior brentuximab vedotin exposure. A total of about 51 patients with relapsed/refractory classical Hodgkin lymphoma made up the trial cohort, and each patient's best overall response was complete response, partial response or progressive disease. Trial patients were treated with single-agent nivolumab in the multi-cohort phase II CheckMate 205 trial. An independent review committee assessed best overall response by applying the 2007 International Working Group response criteria. PBMCs from the trial were collected at three points: immediately before nivolumab initiation (C1D1), and during therapy at cycle 2 day 1 and cycle 4 day 1. Peripheral blood was collected in 8 mL Vacutainer Cell Preparation Tubes, from which PBMCs were isolated by centrifugation and then cryopreserved.

There are 13 amino acids in the CDR3, from cysteine to phenylalanine inclusive. Of all the DNA, just the CDR3 is kept, 39 bases in frame from base 1. Based on the germline V gene, the CDR1 and CDR2 sequences are SGHRS and YFSETQ. V loses 0 bases of germline sequence and J loses 2 bases, and the interval between the two ends is 6 bases. Genomic DNA was isolated using the Qiagen DNeasy kit from unsorted PBMCs as well as from negatively selected CD4+ and CD8+ fractions. TCR beta CDR3 regions were amplified by immunoSEQ multiplex PCR using primers annealing to V and J segments. A synthetic immune receptor repertoire was used to minimize amplification bias, and remaining bias was computationally removed after sequencing. From the authors' description of their analysis: Repertoire diversity was quantified as the Shannon entropy index using custom Python scripts. The unsorted, CD4+ and CD8+ repertoires were each analyzed separately, with the exception of combined analyses, where CD4+ and CD8+ sequences were merged in silico. Clonal expansion was defined as at least a 2-fold frequency increase after treatment relative to C1D1, with a pseudocount of 0.5 for undetected baseline clones. Singleton clones were defined as clones with 0 or 1 copy at C1D1, and non-singleton clones were defined as clones with 2 or more copies. Clones expanded in unsorted samples were annotated as CD4+, CD8+ or unknown by matching protein sequences in sorted samples from the same patient. Wilcoxon tests were applied to paired samples to test diversity changes from C1D1 to C4D1. The clones in this table, taken by TCRdb from immuneACCESS, are in-frame only. Not every clone is retained; where verified, under half of the shortfall comes from an unresolved V gene, and the cause of the rest is unknown. The V and J calls and clone size come from that table; D and trimming were worked out from the DNA. A total of about 85,000 clones appear in this sample, 80% to 95% of them only once. The ten largest clones take up about 2.6% of the sample.

The chain is assembled from TRBV5-1 and TRBJ2-7; the D gene remains uncertain. The receptor was isolated from a human donor with classical Hodgkin lymphoma. The sample in question was peripheral blood mononuclear cells (PBMCs), obtained before the second cycle of nivolumab. The CDR3 sequence is CASSLERTYEQYF. The DNA sequence is given as TGCGCCAGCAGCTTGGAAAGGACCTACGAGCAGTACTTC.